This T cell receptor beta chain comes out of a study of vaccination effects on CD4 cells after COVID-19. Measured with immunoSEQ multiplex PCR; TCRdb has only the in-frame clones, and not every one. In the table there are fewer than 15,000 clones, over 60% of which are singletons. Antigen-specific CD4+ T cells were first expanded with viral peptide pools by the ViraFEST assay and only then sequenced. Subsequent to a culture period of nine to ten days, CD4+ T cells were isolated. SARS-CoV-2 infected the person between March and December 2020, as confirmed by PCR. Two-dose vaccination with either BNT162b2 or mRNA-1273 was given to the participants. Comments on this clone: Its antigen remains unidentified.

Looked up from germline, CDR1 is WNHNN and CDR2 is SYGVQD (reference sequence). CDR3 length: 16 residues. V was pared by 0 bases and J by 2 bases, with 14 bases between. This clonotype was sampled from a human donor who had a prior SARS-CoV-2 infection. J is TRBJ2-7 and V is TRBV10-1; D gene uncertain. The specimen was CD4+ T cells from PBMCs cultured with HCoV-NL63 spike peptides, collected after COVID-19 vaccination. Written as DNA, the CDR3 is TGCGCCAGCAGTGAGTCGGCAATAGCCCTAGCCTACGAGCAGTACTTC. This encodes CASSESAIALAYEQYF.